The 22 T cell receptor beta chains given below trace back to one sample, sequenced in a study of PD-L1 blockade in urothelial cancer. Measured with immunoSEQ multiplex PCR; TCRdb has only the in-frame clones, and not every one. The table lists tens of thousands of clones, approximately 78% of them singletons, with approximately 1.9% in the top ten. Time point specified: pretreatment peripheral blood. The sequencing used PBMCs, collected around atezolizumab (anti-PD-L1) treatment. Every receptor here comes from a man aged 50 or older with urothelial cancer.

The CDR3 loop is CASSDLAAAGYTF. The CDR3 region has the DNA TGTGCCAGCAGTGACTTAGCAGCCGCTGGCTACACCTTC. The rearrangement joins TRBV6-1 to TRBJ1-2; no clear D. V lost 3 bases, J lost 7 bases, and 12 bases lay in between. From germline, CDR1 is MNHNS and CDR2 SASEGT. The CDR3 sequence is 13 residues long.

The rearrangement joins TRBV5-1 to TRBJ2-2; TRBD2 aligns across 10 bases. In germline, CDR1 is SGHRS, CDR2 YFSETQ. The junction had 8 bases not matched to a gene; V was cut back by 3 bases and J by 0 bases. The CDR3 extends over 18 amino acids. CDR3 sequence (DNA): TGCGCCAGCAGCTGGCTTATAGCGGGAGGATCGAACACCGGGGAGCTGTTTTTT. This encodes CASSWLIAGGSNTGELFF.

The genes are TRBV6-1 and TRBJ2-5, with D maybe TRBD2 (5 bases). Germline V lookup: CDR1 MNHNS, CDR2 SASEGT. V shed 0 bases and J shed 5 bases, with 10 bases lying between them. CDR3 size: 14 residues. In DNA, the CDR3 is TGTGCCAGCAGTGAAGCCGCTAGCAGGGAGACCCAGTACTTC. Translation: CASSEAASRETQYF.

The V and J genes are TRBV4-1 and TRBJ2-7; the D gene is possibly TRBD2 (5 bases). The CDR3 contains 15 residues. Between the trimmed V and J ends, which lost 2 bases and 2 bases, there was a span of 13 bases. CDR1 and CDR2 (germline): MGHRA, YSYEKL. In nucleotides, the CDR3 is TGCGCCAGCAGCCAAAGCAGCGGCTTGACCTACGAGCAGTACTTC. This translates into CASSQSSGLTYEQYF.

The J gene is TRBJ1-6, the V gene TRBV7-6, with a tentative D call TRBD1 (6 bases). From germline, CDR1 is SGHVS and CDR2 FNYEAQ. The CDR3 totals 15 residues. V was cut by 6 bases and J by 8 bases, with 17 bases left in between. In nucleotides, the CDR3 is TGTGCCAGCAGTTTCACTCAGGGGCGGGATTCACCCCTCCACTTT. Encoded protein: CASSFTQGRDSPLHF.

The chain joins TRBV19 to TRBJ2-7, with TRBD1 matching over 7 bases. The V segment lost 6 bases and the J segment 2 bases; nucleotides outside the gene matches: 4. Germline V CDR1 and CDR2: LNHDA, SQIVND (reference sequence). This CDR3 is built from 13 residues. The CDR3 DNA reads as TGTGCCAGTAGCCGGGACAGAACCTACGAGCAGTACTTC. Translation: CASSRDRTYEQYF.

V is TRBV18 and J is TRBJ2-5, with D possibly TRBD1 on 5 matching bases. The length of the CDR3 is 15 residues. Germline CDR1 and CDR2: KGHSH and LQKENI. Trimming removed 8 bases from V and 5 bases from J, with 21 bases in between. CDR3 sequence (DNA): TGTGCCAGCGCCTACAGAGAAGGGGCCGGTGAGACCCAGTACTTC. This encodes CASAYREGAGETQYF.

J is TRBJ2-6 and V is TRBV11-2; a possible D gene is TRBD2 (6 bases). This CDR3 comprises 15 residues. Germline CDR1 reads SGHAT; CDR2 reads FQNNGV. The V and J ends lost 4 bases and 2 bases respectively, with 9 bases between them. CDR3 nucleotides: TGTGCCAGCAGCTGGACGGGAGCTGGGGCCAACGTCCTGACTTTC. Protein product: CASSWTGAGANVLTF.

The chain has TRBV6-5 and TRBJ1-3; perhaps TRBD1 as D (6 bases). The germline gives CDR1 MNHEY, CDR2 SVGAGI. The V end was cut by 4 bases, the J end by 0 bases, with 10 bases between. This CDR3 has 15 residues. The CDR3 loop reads CASSSTDSSGNTIYF. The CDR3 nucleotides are TGTGCCAGCAGTTCGACGGACAGCTCTGGAAACACCATATATTTT.

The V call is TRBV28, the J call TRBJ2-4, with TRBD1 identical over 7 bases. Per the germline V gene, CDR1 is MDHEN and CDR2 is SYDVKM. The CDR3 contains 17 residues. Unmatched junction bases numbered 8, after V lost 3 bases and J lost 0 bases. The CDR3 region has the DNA TGTGCCAGCAGTTTGGACAGGTCGGCTCTAGCCAAAAACATTCAGTACTTC. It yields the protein CASSLDRSALAKNIQYF.

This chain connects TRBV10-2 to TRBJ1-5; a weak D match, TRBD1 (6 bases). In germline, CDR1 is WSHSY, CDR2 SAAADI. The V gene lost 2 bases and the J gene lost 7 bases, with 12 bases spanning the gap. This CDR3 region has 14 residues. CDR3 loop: CASSEMGGRQPQHF. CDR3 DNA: TGCGCCAGCAGTGAGATGGGGGGGCGACAGCCCCAGCATTTT.

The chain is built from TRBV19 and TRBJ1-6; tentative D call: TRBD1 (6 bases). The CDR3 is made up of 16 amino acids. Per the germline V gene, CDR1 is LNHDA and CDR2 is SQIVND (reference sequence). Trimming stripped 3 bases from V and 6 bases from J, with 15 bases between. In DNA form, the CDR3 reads TGTGCCAGTAGTATGGCAGGGGAGAGGTTTAATTCACCCCTCCACTTT. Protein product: CASSMAGERFNSPLHF.

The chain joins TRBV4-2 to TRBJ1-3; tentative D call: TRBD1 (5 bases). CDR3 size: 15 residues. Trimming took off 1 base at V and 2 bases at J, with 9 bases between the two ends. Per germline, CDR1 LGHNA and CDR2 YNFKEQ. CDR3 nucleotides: TGTGCCAGCAGCCAAGTCAAAGGGGCTGGAAACACCATATATTTT. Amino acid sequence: CASSQVKGAGNTIYF.

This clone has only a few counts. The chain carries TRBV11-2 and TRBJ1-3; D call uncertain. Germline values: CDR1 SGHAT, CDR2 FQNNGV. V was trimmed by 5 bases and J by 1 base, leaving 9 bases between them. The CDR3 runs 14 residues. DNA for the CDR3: TGTGCCAGCAGCCCTTCAGATTCTGGAAACACCATATATTTT. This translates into CASSPSDSGNTIYF.

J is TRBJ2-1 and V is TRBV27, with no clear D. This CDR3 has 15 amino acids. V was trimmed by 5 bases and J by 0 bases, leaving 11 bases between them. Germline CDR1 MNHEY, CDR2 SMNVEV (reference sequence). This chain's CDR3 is CASSLLESSYNEQFF. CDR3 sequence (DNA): TGTGCCAGCAGTCTACTCGAGAGCTCCTACAATGAGCAGTTCTTC.

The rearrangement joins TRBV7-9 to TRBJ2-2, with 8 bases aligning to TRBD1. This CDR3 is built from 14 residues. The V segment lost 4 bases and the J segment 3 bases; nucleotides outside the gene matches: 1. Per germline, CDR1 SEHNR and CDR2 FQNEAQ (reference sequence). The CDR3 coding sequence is TGTGCCAGCAGCTCACAGGGGGACACCGGGGAGCTGTTTTTT. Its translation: CASSSQGDTGELFF.

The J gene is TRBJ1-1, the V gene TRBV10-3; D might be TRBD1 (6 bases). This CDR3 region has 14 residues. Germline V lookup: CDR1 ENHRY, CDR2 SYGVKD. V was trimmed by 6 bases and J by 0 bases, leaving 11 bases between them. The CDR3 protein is CAIRKDSMNTEAFF. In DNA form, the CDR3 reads TGTGCCATCAGGAAGGACAGTATGAACACTGAAGCTTTCTTT.

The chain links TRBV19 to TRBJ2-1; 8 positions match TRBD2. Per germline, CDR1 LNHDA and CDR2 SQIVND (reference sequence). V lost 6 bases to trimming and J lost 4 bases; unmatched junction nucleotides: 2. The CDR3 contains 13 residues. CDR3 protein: CASRASGYNEQFF. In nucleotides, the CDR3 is TGTGCCAGTAGGGCTAGCGGGTACAATGAGCAGTTCTTC.

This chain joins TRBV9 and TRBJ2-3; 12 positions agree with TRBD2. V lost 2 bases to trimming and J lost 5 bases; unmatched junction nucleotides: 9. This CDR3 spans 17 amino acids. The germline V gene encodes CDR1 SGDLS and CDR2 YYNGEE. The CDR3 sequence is CASSVTATSGGKDTQYF. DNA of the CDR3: TGTGCCAGCAGCGTTACCGCGACTAGCGGGGGAAAAGATACGCAGTATTTT. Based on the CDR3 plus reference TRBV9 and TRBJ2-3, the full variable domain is DSGVTQTPKHLITATGQRVTLRCSPRSGDLSVYWYQQSLDQGLQFLIQYYNGEERAKGNILERFSAQQFPDLHSELNLSSLELGDSALYFCASSVTATSGGKDTQYFGPGTRLTVL.

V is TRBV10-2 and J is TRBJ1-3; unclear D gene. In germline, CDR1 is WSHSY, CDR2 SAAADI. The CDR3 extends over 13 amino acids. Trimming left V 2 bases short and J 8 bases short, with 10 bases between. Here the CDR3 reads CASSEASRDTIYF. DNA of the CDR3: TGCGCCAGCAGTGAGGCCTCGAGGGACACCATATATTTT.

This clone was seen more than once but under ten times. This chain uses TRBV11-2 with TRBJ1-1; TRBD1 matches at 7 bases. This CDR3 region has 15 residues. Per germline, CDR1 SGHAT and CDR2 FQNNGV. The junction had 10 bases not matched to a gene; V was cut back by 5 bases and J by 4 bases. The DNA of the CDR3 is TGTGCCAGCAGCCGTCCGACCTCAGGGGGCACTGAAGCTTTCTTT. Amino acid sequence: CASSRPTSGGTEAFF.

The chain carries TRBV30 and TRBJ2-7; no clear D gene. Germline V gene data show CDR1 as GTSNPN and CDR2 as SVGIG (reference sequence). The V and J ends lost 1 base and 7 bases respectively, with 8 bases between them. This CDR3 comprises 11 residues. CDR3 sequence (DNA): TGTGCCTGGAGTGCTAGGAAGGAGCAGTACTTC. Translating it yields CAWSARKEQYF. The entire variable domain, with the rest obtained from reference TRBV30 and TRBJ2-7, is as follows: SQTIHQWPATLVQPVGSPLSLECTVEGTSNPNLYWYRQAAGRGLQLLFYSVGIGQISSEVPQNLSASRPQDRQFILSSKKLLLSDSGFYLCAWSARKEQYFGPGTRLTVT.